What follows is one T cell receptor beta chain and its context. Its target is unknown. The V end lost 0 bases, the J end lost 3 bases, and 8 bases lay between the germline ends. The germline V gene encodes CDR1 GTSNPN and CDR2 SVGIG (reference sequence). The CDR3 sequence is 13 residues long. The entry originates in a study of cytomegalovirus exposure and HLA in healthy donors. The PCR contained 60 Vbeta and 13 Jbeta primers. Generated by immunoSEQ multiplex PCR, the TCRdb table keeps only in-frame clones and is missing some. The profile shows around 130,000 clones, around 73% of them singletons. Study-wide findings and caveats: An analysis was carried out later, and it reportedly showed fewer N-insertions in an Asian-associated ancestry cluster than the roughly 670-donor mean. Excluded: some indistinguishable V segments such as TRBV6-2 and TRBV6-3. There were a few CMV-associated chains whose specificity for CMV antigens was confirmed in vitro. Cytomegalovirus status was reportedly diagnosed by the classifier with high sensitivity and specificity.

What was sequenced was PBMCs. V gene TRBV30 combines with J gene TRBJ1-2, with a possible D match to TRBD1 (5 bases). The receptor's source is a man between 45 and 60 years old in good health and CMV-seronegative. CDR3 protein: CAWSVWGDYGYTF. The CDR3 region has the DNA TGTGCCTGGAGTGTATGGGGGGACTATGGCTACACCTTC.